Below are 5 T cell receptor beta chains sequenced from a single sample in a study of blood T cell repertoires in COVID-19. Sequencing used immunoSEQ multiplex PCR; TCRdb keeps in-frame clones, though not all of them. The table has about 140,000 clones, 88% seen once. The sequencing sample was made of peripheral blood. Receptors were obtained from a human donor with COVID-19, enrolled during active disease. The donor label of this sample is uncertain.

The chain couples TRBV6-5 to TRBJ1-4, with D perhaps TRBD1 (6 bases). V was trimmed by 5 bases and J by 5 bases, leaving 12 bases between them. CDR1 is MNHEY and CDR2 is SVGAGI in the germline V gene. The CDR3 consists of 14 residues. The CDR3 DNA reads TGTGCCAGCAGTCAGGGGATGGTGAATGAAAAACTGTTTTTT. It codes for CASSQGMVNEKLFF.

This chain uses TRBV5-5 with TRBJ2-2, with D possibly TRBD2 on 5 matching bases. The CDR3 consists of 15 residues. Germline V lookup: CDR1 SGHKS, CDR2 YYEKEE (reference sequence). With 0 bases removed from V and 0 bases from J, the gap between germline ends came to 6 bases. The CDR3 nucleotides are TGTGCCAGCAGCTTGGGACTATCGAACACCGGGGAGCTGTTTTTT. Translated, it gives CASSLGLSNTGELFF.

The J gene is TRBJ1-6, the V gene TRBV13; D is possibly TRBD1 (5 bases). Per the germline V gene, CDR1 is PRHDT and CDR2 is FYEKMQ (reference sequence). V lost 5 bases and J lost 7, with 18 bases in between. The CDR3 contains 16 residues. The CDR3 DNA is TGTGCCAGCAGCCCGGGGGGTTCGGCTGGGAATTCACCCCTCCACTTT. Protein sequence: CASSPGGSAGNSPLHF.

The chain uses TRBV30 and TRBJ1-4, with TRBD1 matching over 9 bases. The V and J ends lost 1 base and 2 bases, in that order; junction bases with no gene match: 2. The CDR3 covers 15 residues. Per the germline V gene, CDR1 is GTSNPN and CDR2 is SVGIG (reference sequence). The CDR3 here is CAWSEQGATNEKLFF. CDR3 nucleotide sequence: TGTGCCTGGAGTGAACAGGGGGCTACTAATGAAAAACTGTTTTTT.

This chain uses TRBV7-8 with TRBJ1-1; TRBD1 agrees at 8 bases. With V trimmed by 3 bases and J by 0 bases, 6 bases remained unmatched. CDR1 SGHVS and CDR2 FQNEAQ come from the germline V gene. The CDR3 totals 16 residues. Here the CDR3 reads CASSFGSGGLNTEAFF. CDR3 DNA sequence: TGTGCCAGCAGCTTTGGCTCAGGGGGCCTGAACACTGAAGCTTTCTTT.